Following are 15 T cell receptor beta chains from one sample sequenced in a study of OX40 agonist ivuxolimab in advanced cancers. The protocol was immunoSEQ multiplex PCR, while the TCRdb copy is restricted to in-frame clones and leaves out a portion. The table includes 120,000 or so clones, around 90% detected once. The sample was CD4+ or CD8+ T cells sorted from blood, taken in a trial of the OX40 agonist ivuxolimab. The receptors originated from an adult with an advanced solid tumor such as melanoma, head and neck, liver or kidney cancer.

Of note for this clone: At one end, the junction sequence differs from germline, possibly due to a read error. The V call is TRBV30, the J call TRBJ2-7; 9 bases are shared with TRBD1. CDR3 length equals 15 residues. Germline CDR1 reads GTSNPN; CDR2 reads SVGIG (reference sequence). CDR3 protein: CAWGVGQGPFYEQYF. The CDR3 nucleotides read TGTGCCTGGGGTGTCGGACAGGGGCCCTTCTACGAGCAGTACTTC.

The rearrangement links TRBV4-1 to TRBJ2-7; a possible D gene is TRBD2 (6 bases). Trimming removed 0 bases at V and 4 bases at J, with 13 bases between. This CDR3 has 15 residues. The germline gives CDR1 MGHRA, CDR2 YSYEKL. As DNA, the CDR3 is TGCGCCAGCAGCCAAGATCGGGACTCTAGATACGAGCAGTACTTC. This encodes CASSQDRDSRYEQYF.

For this clone: This specimen includes other DNA sequences encoding the same CDR3. The chain joins TRBV7-3 to TRBJ1-1; 7 bases are a match to TRBD1. This CDR3 is 13 amino acids long. Germline-derived CDR1 and CDR2 are SGHTA and FQGTGA. Losses at the gene ends were 5 bases for V and 4 bases for J; bases not matched to a gene: 4. Here the CDR3 reads CASSPAGGTEAFF. CDR3 bases: TGTGCCAGCAGCCCGGCAGGGGGCACTGAAGCTTTCTTT.

The CDR3 DNA sequence: TGTGCCAGCAGCTTTATTCCGGGATTCTACGAGCAGTACTTC. As protein: CASSFIPGFYEQYF. The chain employs TRBV7-9 and TRBJ2-7; the D gene is possibly TRBD2 (5 bases). V lost 3 bases and J lost 3, with 12 bases in between. Germline V gene data show CDR1 as SEHNR and CDR2 as FQNEAQ (reference sequence). The CDR3 has 14 amino acids.

As to this clone: The junction departs from germline at one end; a sequencing error may be responsible. The rearrangement uses TRBV6-5 and TRBJ1-1; TRBD1 is a possible D gene (6 bases). CDR1 and CDR2 from the germline V gene are MNHEY and SVGAGI. The CDR3 is 15 residues long. The CDR3 DNA is TGTGCCAGCAGTGACTCGACAGGAGAGAACACTGAAGCTTTCTTT. Its translation: CASSDSTGENTEAFF.

This clone came up once. The chain joins TRBV11-2 to TRBJ1-6; D is unclear. V was trimmed by 5 bases and J by 5 bases, leaving 10 bases between them. The CDR3 covers 14 residues. CDR1 SGHAT and CDR2 FQNNGV come from the germline V gene. This CDR3 is CASSHGPNNSPLHF. The CDR3 DNA sequence: TGTGCCAGCAGCCACGGACCCAATAATTCACCCCTCCACTTT.

This clone was observed once. V usage is TRBV9 and J usage is TRBJ1-2; possibly TRBD1 for D (5 bases). The germline V gene encodes CDR1 SGDLS and CDR2 YYNGEE. The V gene lost 0 bases and the J gene lost 8 bases, with 11 bases spanning the gap. CDR3 length: 13 residues. CDR3 residues: CASSVGGDLGYTF. The DNA for the CDR3 is TGTGCCAGCAGCGTAGGGGGGGACTTGGGCTACACCTTC.

This clone was recorded once. This chain uses TRBV6-5 with TRBJ2-2; unclear D gene. Germline lookup yields CDR1 MNHEY and CDR2 SVGAGI. Trimming cost V 4 bases and J 2 bases, with 11 bases left between them. The CDR3 contains 15 residues. The CDR3 DNA reads as TGTGCCAGCAGTTCCTACAGTGACAACACCGGGGAGCTGTTTTTT. Protein: CASSSYSDNTGELFF.

This chain links TRBV18 with TRBJ2-7; 9 nucleotides agree with TRBD1. This CDR3 spans 16 amino acids. The junction had 11 bases not matched to a gene; V was cut back by 2 bases and J by 6 bases. Germline CDR1 and CDR2: KGHSH and LQKENI. The CDR3 DNA follows: TGTGCCAGCTCACCAAATACAGGGGGCGCCCCGGGCGAGCAGTACTTC. Translating gives CASSPNTGGAPGEQYF. Combining the CDR3 with reference TRBV18 and TRBJ2-7 gives the whole variable domain NAGVMQNPRHLVRRRGQEARLRCSPMKGHSHVYWYRQLPEEGLKFMVYLQKENIIDESGMPKERFSAEFPKEGPSILRIQQVVRGDSAAYFCASSPNTGGAPGEQYFGPGTRLTVT.

CDR3 amino acids: CASSPTSGHNEQFF. CDR3 DNA: TGTGCCAGCAGTCCGACTAGCGGGCACAATGAGCAGTTCTTC. The chain links TRBV11-3 to TRBJ2-1; 10 bases align to TRBD2. The J segment lost 5 bases and the V segment lost 6 bases, leaving 4 bases of the junction unmatched. CDR1 SGHNT and CDR2 YENEEA come from the germline V gene. The CDR3 is 14 amino acids. Combining the CDR3 with reference TRBV11-3 and TRBJ2-1 gives the whole variable domain EAGVVQSPRYKIIEKKQPVAFWCNPISGHNTLYWYLQNLGQGPELLIRYENEEAVDDSQLPKDRFSAERLKGVDSTLKIQPAELGDSAVYLCASSPTSGHNEQFFGPGTRLTVL.

The genes are TRBV11-2 and TRBJ2-5; a weak D match, TRBD1 (5 bases). The CDR3 contains 16 residues. The V gene lost 3 bases and the J gene lost 3 bases, with 17 bases spanning the gap. The V gene's germline CDR1 is SGHAT and CDR2 FQNNGV. Written as DNA, the CDR3 is TGTGCCAGCAGCTTCGGCGGTAGGGGCTTTAAAGAGACCCAGTACTTC. Translated, it gives CASSFGGRGFKETQYF.

The CDR3 sequence: CASSQPGGGNQPQHF. The CDR3 bases are TGTGCCAGCAGCCAACCTGGCGGGGGCAATCAGCCCCAGCATTTT. This chain joins TRBV4-2 and TRBJ1-5; D is unclear. Germline V gives CDR1 LGHNA, CDR2 YNFKEQ. This CDR3 is built from 15 residues. V lost 2 bases, J lost 2 bases, and 10 bases lay in between.

J is TRBJ2-2 and V is TRBV6-5; 8 bases line up with TRBD2. With 1 base clipped from V and 8 bases from J, the junction kept 6 bases outside the gene matches. From germline, CDR1 is MNHEY and CDR2 SVGAGI. The CDR3 covers 15 residues. CDR3 region: CASSYYGRASGELFF. CDR3 bases: TGTGCCAGCAGTTACTACGGGAGGGCCTCAGGGGAGCTGTTTTTT.

This chain connects TRBV5-8 to TRBJ2-1, with D perhaps TRBD2 (6 bases). CDR3 size: 11 residues. The V end lost 10 bases, the J end lost 10 bases, and 15 bases lay between the germline ends. Germline V gene data show CDR1 as SGHTS and CDR2 as YDEGEE. The CDR3 nucleotides are TGTGCCGCATCCGGGGGTCCCGAGCAGTTCTTC. As protein: CAASGGPEQFF. Looking up the rest from reference TRBV5-8 and TRBJ2-1 gives the full variable domain: EAGVTQSPTHLIKTRGQQATLRCSPISGHTSVYWYQQALGLGLQFLLWYDEGEERNRGNFPPRFSGRQFPNYSSELNVNALELEDSALYLCAASGGPEQFFGPGTRLTVL.

The rearrangement links TRBV7-3 to TRBJ1-2, with D perhaps matching TRBD1 (5 bases). Germline CDR1 and CDR2: SGHTA and FQGTGA. Trimming pared 5 bases from V and 7 bases from J, leaving 14 bases between. CDR3 length equals 13 residues. The CDR3 DNA is TGTGCCAGCAGCACGAAGGCGGACACTGGCTACACCTTC. Protein product: CASSTKADTGYTF.